The clone carrying this T cell receptor beta chain has a count of ten or more. What it binds is not known. The CDR3 is 13 residues long. Looked up from germline, CDR1 is LNHNV and CDR2 is YYDKDF (reference sequence). Trimming cost V 5 bases and J 5 bases, with 12 bases left between them. For the second PCR, which ran for roughly 6 to 11 cycles, a sample-barcoded 5' primer and a J-beta primer mix were used. TCRdb reprocessed the 5' RACE reads via MiXCR and lists one record per CDR3 protein. The table lists about 760,000 distinct CDR3 sequences, around a quarter of them singletons. The data were obtained in a study of blood T cells in healthy people across ages. Each donor's blood draw was roughly 9.5 milliliters of peripheral blood. Study-level results: PBMCs that were unsorted prevented a conclusive naive versus antigen-experienced comparison.

These data were also reused for a study on T cells of mothers and their children. That source notes: Donors comprised a few healthy Caucasian mothers plus their six children. Unrelated mother-child pairs always had slightly, but never significantly, lower normalized overlap than related pairs.

The J gene is TRBJ1-2, the V gene TRBV15; no definite D call. The sample comprised blood. This clonotype was obtained from a boy aged 5 to 17 in good health. The CDR3 sequence: CATSPLESYGYTF. CDR3 in DNA: TGTGCCACCAGCCCCCTAGAGTCTTATGGCTACACCTTC.